Below are 10 T cell receptor beta chains sequenced from a single sample in a study of CD8+CD57+ T cells in acquired aplastic anemia. Using genomic DNA as the template, TCR beta VDJ and CDR3 profiling was carried out. Via MiXCR, TCRdb re-called the reads, giving one row per CDR3 protein. Of 250,000 or so distinct CDR3 sequences in the sample, around half were seen once. Individuals selected for sequencing had exhibited CD8+CD57+ cell expansion on flow cytometry. Sample: sorted CD4+, CD8+, or CD8+CD57+ T cells (not recorded which) from PBMCs. Source of these receptors: a human donor with aplastic anemia.

J is TRBJ1-1 and V is TRBV9, with unresolved D. V was pared by 0 bases and J by 3 bases, with 12 bases between. This CDR3 has 15 residues. Germline V lookup: CDR1 SGDLS, CDR2 YYNGEE. As DNA, the CDR3 is TGTGCCAGCAGCGTAGAGATCGTAAGGGACACTGAAGCTTTCTTT. Protein: CASSVEIVRDTEAFF.

This clonotype has just a few counts. The chain links TRBV6-6 to TRBJ1-3; TRBD1 is a possible D gene (5 bases). V was shortened by 0 bases and J by 8 bases, with 11 bases between the two germline ends. The CDR3 loop spans 14 amino acids. Germline values: CDR1 MNHNY, CDR2 SVGAGI (reference sequence). CDR3 DNA: TGTGCCAGCAGTTACTCGTTGCAGGGTGACACCATATATTTT. Its protein product is CASSYSLQGDTIYF.

As regards this clonotype: One end of the junction fails to match germline, which may point to a read error. V and J are TRBV29-1 and TRBJ2-7; 10 bases line up with TRBD2. The CDR3 has 17 residues. Per germline, CDR1 SQVTM and CDR2 ANQGSEA. CDR3 nucleotide sequence: TGCGGCGTTGAGGCCCCGACTTTCCGAGCGGGGGGGTTCGAGCAGTACTTC. Translated, it gives CGVEAPTFRAGGFEQYF.

This clonotype was observed many times. This sequence joins TRBV6-4 and TRBJ1-5, with D perhaps matching TRBD1 (6 bases). Trimming shortened V by 3 bases and J by 3 bases, and 9 bases separated the two germline ends. CDR1 is MRHNA, CDR2 SNTAGT, per germline. The length of the CDR3 is 14 residues. The CDR3 nucleotides are TGTGCCAGCAGTGATCAGGGGTACAATCAGCCCCAGCATTTT. Protein: CASSDQGYNQPQHF.

This clonotype was detected many times. The chain recombines TRBV5-6 with TRBJ2-7; possibly TRBD1 or TRBD2 for D (6 bases each). Trimming shortened V by 0 bases and J by 3 bases, and 10 bases separated the two germline ends. This CDR3 contains 14 residues. The germline CDR1 and CDR2 sequences are SGHDT and YYEEEE. CDR3 nucleotide sequence: TGTGCCAGCAGCTTGGCGGGGGCAGGCTACGAGCAGTACTTC. Residues: CASSLAGAGYEQYF. Full variable domain (outside the CDR3, taken from reference TRBV5-6 and TRBJ2-7): DAGVTQSPTHLIKTRGQQVTLRCSPKSGHDTVSWYQQALGQGPQFIFQYYEEEERQRGNFPDRFSGHQFPNYSSELNVNALLLGDSALYLCASSLAGAGYEQYFGPGTRLTVT.

The rearrangement uses TRBV2 and TRBJ2-7; 8 nucleotides line up with TRBD2. V lost 8 bases and J lost 0; bases outside the gene matches: 6. The CDR3 totals 14 residues. Germline V gene data show CDR1 as SNHLY and CDR2 as FYNNEI. CDR3 DNA sequence: TGTGCCAGCGGCCCTAGCGGGTACTCCTACGAGCAGTACTTC. This gives the protein CASGPSGYSYEQYF.

This clonotype was found many times. One end of the junction is discordant with germline, which a read error may explain. DNA for the CDR3: TGTGCCAGCAGATACTCAGATGGCTACACCTTC. Its translation is CASRYSDGYTF. This chain uses TRBV6-5 with TRBJ1-2; no definite D call. CDR3 size: 11 residues. The germline V gene encodes CDR1 MNHEY and CDR2 SVGAGI.

This clonotype was observed many times. The chain employs TRBV14 and TRBJ1-2; a possible D gene is TRBD1 (5 bases). CDR1 SGHDN and CDR2 FVKESK come from the germline V gene. CDR3 length: 13 residues. V lost 1 base and J 4 bases, leaving 7 bases between the germline ends. The CDR3 DNA follows: TGTGCCAGCAGCCAAGTAGGGGCCTATGGCTACACCTTC. Residues: CASSQVGAYGYTF.

The V call is TRBV10-2, the J call TRBJ1-2, with D perhaps matching TRBD1 (6 bases). The CDR3 is 14 residues long. Trimming took off 10 bases at V and 4 bases at J, with 19 bases between the two ends. CDR1 is WSHSY and CDR2 is SAAADI in the germline V gene. The DNA of the CDR3 is TGCGCCACCAGGCGACAGGACGGGGCCTATGGCTACACCTTC. The encoded protein is CATRRQDGAYGYTF.

The J gene is TRBJ1-2, the V gene TRBV9, with TRBD1 as a possible D gene (6 bases). The V end lost 4 bases, the J end lost 4 bases, and 17 bases lay between the germline ends. From germline, CDR1 is SGDLS and CDR2 YYNGEE. CDR3 length equals 15 residues. The CDR3 sequence: CASSLQVGGLYGYTF. CDR3 sequence (DNA): TGTGCCAGCAGCCTACAGGTCGGGGGGCTCTATGGCTACACCTTC.